This record covers a single T cell receptor (beta chain). Clones were sequenced by immunoSEQ multiplex PCR, and TCRdb holds only the in-frame ones, with some missing. The profile covers some 2.1 million clones, with about 95% appearing a single time and 1% to 1.3% taken by the ten largest. The trim removed 0 bases at V and 4 bases at J, leaving 8 bases unmatched. The CDR3 covers 16 residues. Germline CDR1 reads LGHNA; CDR2 reads YSLEER. This sample is part of a study of shared clonotypes between healthy human individuals. As defined, naive CD8 cells were CD45RO-negative and positively selected for CCR7, with terminally differentiated effector memory CD45RA+ cells excluded.

The TCR comes from a man aged 18 to 30 in good health. This sequence joins TRBV4-3 and TRBJ2-5, with 7 bases identical to TRBD2. Material for sequencing was naive CD8+ T cells sorted from blood. The chain's CDR3 is CASSQDRGREGETQYF. The DNA for the CDR3 is TGCGCCAGCAGCCAAGACCGGGGGAGGGAAGGAGAGACCCAGTACTTC.